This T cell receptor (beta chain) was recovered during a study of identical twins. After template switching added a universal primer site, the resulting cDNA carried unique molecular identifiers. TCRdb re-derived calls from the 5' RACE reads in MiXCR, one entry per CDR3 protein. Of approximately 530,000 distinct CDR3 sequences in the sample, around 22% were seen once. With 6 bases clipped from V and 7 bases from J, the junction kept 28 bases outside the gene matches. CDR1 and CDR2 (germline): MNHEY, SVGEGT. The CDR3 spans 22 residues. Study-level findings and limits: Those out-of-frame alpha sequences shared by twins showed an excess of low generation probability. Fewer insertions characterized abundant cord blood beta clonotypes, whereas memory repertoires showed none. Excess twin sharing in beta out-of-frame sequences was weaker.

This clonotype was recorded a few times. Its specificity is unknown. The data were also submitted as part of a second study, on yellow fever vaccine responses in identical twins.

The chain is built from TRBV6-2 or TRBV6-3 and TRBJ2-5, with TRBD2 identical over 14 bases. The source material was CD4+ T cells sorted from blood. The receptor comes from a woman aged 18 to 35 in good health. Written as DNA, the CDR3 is TGTGCCAGCAGACAACCACCGACCTTACCTTCTTCCGGGACTAGCGGGGGAGGGACCCAGTACTTC. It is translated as CASRQPPTLPSSGTSGGGTQYF.